The 29 T cell receptor beta chains below come from one sample, sequenced in a study of T-cell reconstitution after alpha-beta-depleted transplantation in children. Construction of the TCRbeta library involved unique molecular identifiers. TCRdb re-called the PCR reads through MiXCR, storing one row per CDR3 protein. The data contain hundreds of thousands of distinct CDR3 sequences, more than 10% of them seen just once; the ten biggest clones take up roughly 2.6%. Here the sequenced sample was PBMCs from the stem cell graft donor, taken from the stem cell graft. These receptors all come from a human donor who donated a stem cell graft to a child with acute lymphoblastic leukemia.

The CDR3 loop is CASSLLAGGLTDTQYF. In nucleotides, the CDR3 is TGTGCCAGCAGCCTTTTAGCGGGGGGGCTGACAGATACGCAGTATTTT. This chain links TRBV7-9 with TRBJ2-3; TRBD2 matches 11 bases. The V segment lost 5 bases and the J segment 3 bases; nucleotides outside the gene matches: 7. Germline values: CDR1 SEHNR, CDR2 FQNEAQ (reference sequence). The CDR3 is 16 amino acids.

This clonotype was recorded at least ten times. The chain links TRBV30 to TRBJ1-5; D not certain. The CDR3 covers 13 residues. Germline V gives CDR1 GTSNPN, CDR2 SVGIG (reference sequence). Between the trimmed V and J ends, which lost 0 bases and 10 bases, there was a span of 13 bases. In DNA, the CDR3 is TGTGCCTGGAGTGTCCACGGGAATCTCCCCCAGCATTTT. Its protein product is CAWSVHGNLPQHF.

This clonotype was recorded many times. For the CDR3, the DNA is TGTGCCAGCAGCTTCTCCCCGGGACAGGGCGATCAGCCCCAGCATTTT. Translated, it gives CASSFSPGQGDQPQHF. J is TRBJ1-5 and V is TRBV6-5, with 9 nucleotides matching TRBD1. The ends lost 6 bases at V and 5 bases at J; junction bases unmatched: 11. The germline V gene encodes CDR1 MNHEY and CDR2 SVGAGI. The CDR3 is made up of 16 amino acids.

This clonotype showed up many times. This chain links TRBV5-1 with TRBJ1-2, with 9 bases lining up with TRBD1. The germline V gene has CDR1 SGHRS and CDR2 YFSETQ. The CDR3 loop spans 13 amino acids. With 7 bases clipped from V and 7 bases from J, the junction kept 8 bases outside the gene matches. CDR3 sequence (DNA): TGCGCCAGCGGTCCGGGACAGGGCCGTGGCTACACCTTC. Residues: CASGPGQGRGYTF.

This clonotype was counted many times. The chain employs TRBV4-2 and TRBJ1-6; D unclear. The V gene lost 2 bases and the J gene lost 9 bases, with 8 bases spanning the gap. Per germline, CDR1 LGHNA and CDR2 YNFKEQ. The CDR3 extends over 13 amino acids. In DNA, the CDR3 is TGTGCCAGCAGCCAATATATAAGTTCACCCCTCCACTTT. Translation: CASSQYISSPLHF.

This clonotype was recorded at least ten times. The rearrangement uses TRBV11-1 and TRBJ2-3; 10 nucleotides align to TRBD2. From germline, CDR1 is SGHAT and CDR2 FQDESV (reference sequence). CDR3 length: 18 residues. Losses at the gene ends were 3 bases for V and 4 bases for J; bases not matched to a gene: 13. The CDR3 nucleotides are TGTGCCAGCAGCTTTCGAAGCGGGGGGGTGCCGTTTCCAGATACGCAGTATTTT. Encoded protein: CASSFRSGGVPFPDTQYF.

Many counts were recorded for this clonotype. The rearrangement joins TRBV5-1 to TRBJ2-1, with 11 nucleotides matching TRBD2. The CDR3 totals 16 residues. V shed 0 bases, J shed 5 bases, and the junction held 4 bases outside the gene matches. Germline V gives CDR1 SGHRS, CDR2 YFSETQ. CDR3 region: CASSLGLAGGDNEQFF. CDR3 coding DNA: TGCGCCAGCAGCTTGGGCCTAGCGGGGGGTGACAATGAGCAGTTCTTC.

This clonotype showed up many times. The chain joins TRBV6-1 to TRBJ1-5; maybe TRBD1 (5 bases). The CDR3 length is 13 residues. Germline CDR1 reads MNHNS; CDR2 reads SASEGT. The V and J ends lost 4 bases and 5 bases respectively, with 9 bases between them. This CDR3 reads CASSGQRDQPQHF. The CDR3 bases are TGTGCCAGCAGTGGACAGAGGGATCAGCCCCAGCATTTT.

This clonotype appeared many times. The rearrangement uses TRBV28 and TRBJ2-2; no definite D call. V lost 3 bases and J lost 3, with 5 bases in between. The CDR3 spans 13 residues. Per germline, CDR1 MDHEN and CDR2 SYDVKM. The DNA for the CDR3 is TGTGCCAGCAGTTTCCGAGACACCGGGGAGCTGTTTTTT. Residues: CASSFRDTGELFF.

The gene calls are TRBV29-1 and TRBJ2-2, with 10 bases fitting TRBD1. CDR3 length equals 14 residues. Germline CDR1 is SQVTM and CDR2 is ANQGSEA. The V segment lost 3 bases and the J segment 2 bases; nucleotides outside the gene matches: 0. The CDR3 DNA sequence: TGCAGCGTTGAGACAGGGGGCAACACCGGGGAGCTGTTTTTT. This translates into CSVETGGNTGELFF.

A few counts support this clonotype. The chain couples TRBV5-4 to TRBJ1-1, with D maybe TRBD1 (6 bases). The germline CDR1 and CDR2 sequences are SGHNT and YYREEE (reference sequence). V lost 3 bases to trimming and J lost 4 bases, with 19 bases between them. The CDR3 covers 16 residues. This CDR3 is CASSSRTGNLGTEAFF. CDR3 coding DNA: TGTGCCAGCAGCTCCCGCACAGGGAATCTGGGCACTGAAGCTTTCTTT.

The chain combines TRBV9 with TRBJ2-1; D gene uncertain. Deletions cut 2 bases from V and 10 bases from J, with 10 bases between. Germline CDR1 and CDR2: SGDLS and YYNGEE. This CDR3 is 12 amino acids long. The CDR3 protein is CASSVPSAEQFF. The CDR3 DNA is TGTGCCAGCAGCGTCCCCTCGGCAGAGCAGTTCTTC.

This clonotype was observed at least ten times. This chain links TRBV4-2 with TRBJ1-5; D gene unclear. This CDR3 comprises 15 residues. V was shortened by 0 bases and J by 7 bases, with 13 bases between the two germline ends. CDR1 is LGHNA and CDR2 is YNFKEQ in the germline V gene. CDR3 region: CASSQDGGSGQPQHF. The CDR3 DNA reads as TGTGCCAGCAGCCAAGATGGAGGATCGGGGCAGCCCCAGCATTTT.

This clonotype appeared many times. The chain carries TRBV20-1 and TRBJ2-1; D gene unclear. The CDR3 length is 14 residues. V lost 3 bases, J lost 9 bases, and 18 bases lay in between. Looked up from germline, CDR1 is DFQATT and CDR2 is SNEGSKA (reference sequence). CDR3 amino acids: CSASLLLQWGEQFF. DNA for the CDR3: TGCAGTGCTAGTTTACTTCTTCAGTGGGGTGAGCAGTTCTTC.

To note about this clonotype: A read error is possible here, since a much larger clone lies one base away. The chain uses TRBV5-1 and TRBJ2-1; maybe TRBD1 (5 bases). CDR1 is SGHRS and CDR2 is YFSETQ in the germline V gene. Between the trimmed V and J ends, which lost 5 bases and 3 bases, there was a span of 18 bases. This CDR3 region has 16 residues. This CDR3 is CASSRDSWGSYNEQFF. The DNA for the CDR3 is TGCGCCAGCAGTCGTGACAGCTGGGGCAGCTACAATGAGCAGTTCTTC.

The gene calls are TRBV3-1 and TRBJ2-4, with a weak D call TRBD2 (5 bases). This CDR3 contains 20 residues. Trimming shortened V by 0 bases and J by 0 bases, and 21 bases separated the two germline ends. Per the germline V gene, CDR1 is LGHDT and CDR2 is YNNKEL (reference sequence). The CDR3 reads CASSQDGTGSSWLAKNIQYF. CDR3 nucleotide sequence: TGTGCCAGCAGCCAAGATGGAACGGGGAGTTCCTGGCTAGCCAAAAACATTCAGTACTTC.

This clonotype was recorded at least ten times. The chain couples TRBV6-1 to TRBJ2-1, with TRBD2 matching over 9 bases. The CDR3 extends over 14 amino acids. Germline values: CDR1 MNHNS, CDR2 SASEGT. V shed 6 bases, J shed 10 bases, and the junction held 10 bases outside the gene matches. CDR3 bases: TGTGCCAGCAGGGTCGGCGGGGGGGCATTCGAGCAGTTCTTC. Its protein is CASRVGGGAFEQFF.

This clonotype showed up many times. The rearrangement uses TRBV20-1 and TRBJ1-1, with TRBD1 matching 9 bases. This CDR3 is built from 14 residues. Trimming at V came to 2 bases and at J to 11 bases, leaving 12 bases not matched to a gene. Germline CDR1 is DFQATT and CDR2 is SNEGSKA (reference sequence). CDR3 DNA: TGCAGTGCTAGAAGTAACAGGGGGCGTAAAGACGCTTTCTTT. Translated: CSARSNRGRKDAFF.

This clonotype appeared many times. The chain uses TRBV20-1 and TRBJ2-5; 8 nucleotides align to TRBD1. CDR1 DFQATT and CDR2 SNEGSKA come from the germline V gene (reference sequence). Germline trimming cut 6 bases from V and 2 bases from J; bases unmatched to any gene: 8. CDR3 size: 14 residues. CDR3 DNA sequence: TGCAGTGCGCCGCGGACAGGGCCTCAAGAGACCCAGTACTTC. Protein: CSAPRTGPQETQYF.

This clonotype was found many times. This chain uses TRBV6-5 with TRBJ1-1; D gene ambiguous. The V gene lost 4 bases and the J gene lost 5 bases, with 11 bases spanning the gap. This CDR3 is built from 13 residues. Per the germline V gene, CDR1 is MNHEY and CDR2 is SVGAGI. Here the CDR3 reads CASSSPDPTEAFF. DNA of the CDR3: TGTGCCAGCAGTTCCCCGGACCCAACTGAAGCTTTCTTT.

This clonotype was counted at least ten times. The gene calls are TRBV7-2 and TRBJ1-1, with a tentative D call TRBD1 (6 bases). The CDR3 loop spans 15 amino acids. Germline CDR1 is SGHTA and CDR2 is FQGNSA. V lost 4 bases, J lost 1 base, and 13 bases lay in between. This CDR3 is CASSSTGVGNTEAFF. DNA for the CDR3: TGTGCCAGCAGCTCGACAGGTGTGGGGAACACTGAAGCTTTCTTT.

This clonotype was counted ten times or more. The chain couples TRBV11-1 to TRBJ2-7; no firm D call. Trimming stripped 2 bases from V and 5 bases from J, with 7 bases between. The CDR3 consists of 12 residues. Germline V gene sequence: CDR1 SGHAT, CDR2 FQDESV (reference sequence). CDR3 DNA sequence: TGTGCCAGCAGCTTAATTCGCGACGAGCAGTACTTC. Protein sequence: CASSLIRDEQYF.

This clonotype was counted many times. The rearrangement joins TRBV7-9 to TRBJ2-7; D possibly corresponds to TRBD1 (8 bases). The V gene's germline CDR1 is SEHNR and CDR2 FQNEAQ (reference sequence). Trimming removed 6 bases from V and 3 bases from J, with 15 bases in between. The CDR3 is 14 residues long. In nucleotides, the CDR3 is TGTGCCAGCAGACCCACAGGGGGGGGCTACGAGCAGTACTTC. Protein product: CASRPTGGGYEQYF.

This clonotype showed up many times. This sequence joins TRBV6-5 and TRBJ2-7; tentative D call: TRBD2 (6 bases). Trimming cost V 2 bases and J 2 bases, with 10 bases left between them. CDR3 length: 14 amino acids. Germline CDR1 reads MNHEY; CDR2 reads SVGAGI. The chain's CDR3 is CASSYAGSPYEQYF. For the CDR3, the DNA is TGTGCCAGCAGTTACGCGGGGTCGCCCTACGAGCAGTACTTC.

The sample holds many counts of this clonotype. V is TRBV28 and J is TRBJ2-7; 8 bases map to TRBD1. The CDR3 is made up of 17 amino acids. J was trimmed by 3 bases and V by 1 base; bases with no gene match: 11. CDR1 MDHEN and CDR2 SYDVKM come from the germline V gene. CDR3 sequence (DNA): TGTGCCAGCAGTTTATCCCTCGGGGGACAGGCCCACTACGAGCAGTACTTC. Translation: CASSLSLGGQAHYEQYF. Combining the CDR3 with reference TRBV28 and TRBJ2-7 gives the whole variable domain DVKVTQSSRYLVKRTGEKVFLECVQDMDHENMFWYRQDPGLGLRLIYFSYDVKMKEKGDIPEGYSVSREKKERFSLILESASTNQTSMYLCASSLSLGGQAHYEQYFGPGTRLTVT.

To note about this clonotype: Given a much more abundant clone one base away, this may be a read error. This chain uses TRBV5-6 with TRBJ1-1; D is unresolved. The germline V gene has CDR1 SGHDT and CDR2 YYEEEE. The CDR3 is made up of 14 amino acids. DNA for the CDR3: TGTGCCAGCAGCTTGTTCTCACGGAACACTGAAGCTTACTTT. Residues: CASSLFSRNTEAYF.

This clonotype was recorded many times. V and J are TRBV27 and TRBJ2-3; TRBD2 agrees at 7 bases. The CDR3 sequence is 14 residues long. The germline CDR1 and CDR2 sequences are MNHEY and SMNVEV (reference sequence). Trimming at V came to 5 bases and at J to 2 bases, leaving 4 bases not matched to a gene. CDR3 residues: CASSPGGYTDTQYF. The DNA for the CDR3 is TGTGCCAGCAGTCCCGGGGGGTACACAGATACGCAGTATTTT.

This clonotype was picked up many times. V gene TRBV5-1 combines with J gene TRBJ2-1; D is perhaps TRBD1 (5 bases). Germline CDR1 reads SGHRS; CDR2 reads YFSETQ. V dropped 4 bases and J dropped 10 bases, with 15 bases sitting between them. The CDR3 sequence is 13 residues long. The DNA for the CDR3 is TGCGCCAGCAGCGACACCAAGTGGGGCGAGCAGTTCTTC. The encoded protein is CASSDTKWGEQFF.

This clonotype was detected many times. The chain combines TRBV27 with TRBJ1-2, with 10 bases identical to TRBD1. J gave up 4 bases and V 6 bases, and 2 bases lay outside the gene matches. Germline V gene sequence: CDR1 MNHEY, CDR2 SMNVEV (reference sequence). The CDR3 is made up of 13 amino acids. CDR3 region: CASRDRGSYGYTF. CDR3 coding DNA: TGTGCCAGCAGGGACAGGGGGTCCTATGGCTACACCTTC.